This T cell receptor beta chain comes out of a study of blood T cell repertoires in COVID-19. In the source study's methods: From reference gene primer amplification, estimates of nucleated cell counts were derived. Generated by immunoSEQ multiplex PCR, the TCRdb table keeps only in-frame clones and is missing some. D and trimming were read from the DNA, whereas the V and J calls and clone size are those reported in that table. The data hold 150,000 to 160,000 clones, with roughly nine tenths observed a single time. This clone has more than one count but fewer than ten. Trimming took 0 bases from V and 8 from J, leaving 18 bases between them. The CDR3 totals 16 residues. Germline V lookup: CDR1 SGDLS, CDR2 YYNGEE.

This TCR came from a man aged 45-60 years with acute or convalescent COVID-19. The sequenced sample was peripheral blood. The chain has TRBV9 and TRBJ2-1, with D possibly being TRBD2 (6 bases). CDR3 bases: TGTGCCAGCAGCGTAGGGGACCCCCCCTGGAGGGATGAGCAGTTCTTC. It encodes CASSVGDPPWRDEQFF. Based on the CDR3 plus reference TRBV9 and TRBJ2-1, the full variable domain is DSGVTQTPKHLITATGQRVTLRCSPRSGDLSVYWYQQSLDQGLQFLIQYYNGEERAKGNILERFSAQQFPDLHSELNLSSLELGDSALYFCASSVGDPPWRDEQFFGPGTRLTVL.